This T cell receptor beta chain came from a study of T cell repertoires in cytomegalovirus infection. Study-level background: Evidence of both CMV infection and a matching HLA type came from public TCR beta signatures.

In germline, CDR1 is SEHNR, CDR2 FQNEAQ (reference sequence). The CDR3 runs to 17 residues. The V and J ends lost 1 base and 2 bases respectively, with 16 bases between them. In this sample, this clonotype turned up a few times. Its target is unknown. TCRdb recomputed calls from the reads with MiXCR, one row per CDR3 protein. The sample has 84,000 or so distinct CDR3 sequences; around half are singletons. General study points: Cumulated frequencies of public TCR beta families served to identify carriers of CMV plus the relevant HLA.

Sample: CD8+ T cells from cultured PBMCs, taken from culture after CMV antigen stimulation. The origin of this receptor is a human donor in good health (CMV status not recorded). Some clones in this sample may be carry-over from other donors' samples. The chain couples TRBV7-9 to TRBJ2-3; a weak D match, TRBD2 (6 bases). CDR3 sequence: CASSLVPPSVNTDTQYF. The CDR3 DNA reads TGTGCCAGCAGCTTAGTACCGCCTAGCGTGAACACAGATACGCAGTATTTT.